The 28 T cell receptor beta chains below all came from one sample that was sequenced in a study of blood T cell repertoires in COVID-19. This table comes from immunoSEQ multiplex PCR, and its TCRdb copy is limited to in-frame clones, with some not included. The sample consists of approximately 100,000 clones, roughly 80% of them appearing once. The sample consisted of peripheral blood. These receptors originate from a human donor in a cohort sampled during active COVID-19.

This chain uses TRBV5-4 with TRBJ2-2; 7 bases match TRBD2. CDR1 and CDR2 from the germline V gene are SGHNT and YYREEE (reference sequence). Trimming at V came to 4 bases and at J to 3 bases, leaving 6 bases not matched to a gene. The CDR3 runs 15 residues. CDR3 bases: TGTGCCAGCAGCCCGGGGAGGGCGGACACCGGGGAGCTGTTTTTT. This encodes CASSPGRADTGELFF.

J is TRBJ2-1 and V is TRBV27; 8 bases agree with TRBD1. J lost 8 bases, V lost 4 bases, and 10 bases had no gene match. The CDR3 length is 15 residues. CDR1 and CDR2 (germline): MNHEY, SMNVEV (reference sequence). Here the CDR3 reads CASSSWTGLVDEQFF. The CDR3 bases are TGTGCCAGCAGTTCCTGGACAGGGTTGGTGGATGAGCAGTTCTTC.

This chain connects TRBV10-3 to TRBJ1-2; 7 bases fit TRBD1. Germline loops: CDR1 ENHRY, CDR2 SYGVKD. Trimming took 6 bases from V and 3 from J; bases not matched to a gene: 7. The CDR3 runs 14 residues. CDR3 sequence reads: CAISAQDRDYGYTF. The DNA for the CDR3 is TGTGCCATCAGCGCTCAAGACAGGGACTATGGCTACACCTTC.

CDR3: CASERVAGQETQYF. CDR3 coding DNA: TGTGCCAGCGAAAGAGTAGCGGGGCAAGAGACCCAGTACTTC. V gene TRBV6-5 combines with J gene TRBJ2-5; 8 nucleotides line up with TRBD2. V shed 8 bases and J 2 bases; nucleotides not matched to a gene: 7. This CDR3 is built from 14 residues. Germline V lookup: CDR1 MNHEY, CDR2 SVGAGI.

CDR3: CASSPFLGAGEETQYF. DNA for the CDR3: TGTGCCAGCAGCCCCTTTCTAGGGGCTGGTGAGGAGACCCAGTACTTC. This sequence joins TRBV3-1 (or the pseudogene TRBV3-2) and TRBJ2-5; tentative D call: TRBD1 (5 bases). Germline-derived CDR1 and CDR2 are LGHDT and YNNKEL (reference sequence). There are 16 residues in the CDR3. The V end lost 4 bases, the J end lost 5 bases, and 20 bases lay between the germline ends.

V usage is TRBV5-1 and J usage is TRBJ1-5; 9 bases line up with TRBD1. CDR1 and CDR2 from the germline V gene are SGHRS and YFSETQ. CDR3 length equals 16 residues. Germline trimming cut 4 bases from V and 2 bases from J; bases unmatched to any gene: 7. In nucleotides, the CDR3 is TGCGCCAGCAGCCCCGGACAGGGGTTCGGCAATCAGCCCCAGCATTTT. This sequence encodes CASSPGQGFGNQPQHF.

The genes are TRBV5-1 and TRBJ1-2, with 7 positions matching TRBD1. V was pared by 4 bases and J by 8 bases, with 14 bases of the junction left unmatched. Germline values: CDR1 SGHRS, CDR2 YFSETQ. The CDR3 consists of 15 residues. The CDR3 loop is CASSLDRVESGGYTF. CDR3 DNA: TGCGCCAGCAGCCTAGACAGGGTGGAAAGCGGCGGCTACACCTTC. Complete variable domain (other parts from reference TRBV5-1 and TRBJ1-2): KAGVTQTPRYLIKTRGQQVTLSCSPISGHRSVSWYQQTPGQGLQFLFEYFSETQRNKGNFPGRFSGRQFSNSRSEMNVSTLELGDSALYLCASSLDRVESGGYTFGSGTRLTVV.

The rearrangement links TRBV5-4 to TRBJ2-5; tentatively, D is TRBD1 (6 bases). The CDR3 has 16 residues. Germline loops: CDR1 SGHNT, CDR2 YYREEE (reference sequence). The V and J ends lost 0 bases and 4 bases respectively, with 16 bases between them. The CDR3, as DNA: TGTGCCAGCAGCTTGGCCGGGACAACTGAGGGAGAGACCCAGTACTTC. It translates to CASSLAGTTEGETQYF.

The J gene is TRBJ1-2, the V gene TRBV11-3; D is unresolved. The length of the CDR3 is 17 residues. V gave up 5 bases and J gave up 2 bases, with 21 bases separating them. Germline V gene sequence: CDR1 SGHNT, CDR2 YENEEA. CDR3 bases: TGTGCCAGCAGCCCTGGAGGTGGGAAGGGCCCCAACTATGGCTACACCTTC. Its translation is CASSPGGGKGPNYGYTF.

The chain employs TRBV4-1 and TRBJ1-6, with 9 nucleotides matching TRBD1. Trimming removed 4 bases from V and 8 bases from J; junction bases left unmatched: 9. The V gene's germline CDR1 is MGHRA and CDR2 YSYEKL. This CDR3 region has 16 residues. The CDR3: CASSPTFRQGDSPLHF. The CDR3 region has the DNA TGCGCCAGCAGCCCTACCTTTAGACAGGGGGATTCACCCCTCCACTTT.

CDR3 residues: CAWSLLAGGGETQYF. In DNA form, the CDR3 reads TGTGCCTGGAGCCTCCTAGCGGGGGGCGGCGAGACCCAGTACTTC. The rearrangement links TRBV30 to TRBJ2-5, with TRBD2 identical over 11 bases. The CDR3 has 15 residues. The J segment lost 5 bases and the V segment lost 3 bases, leaving 8 bases of the junction unmatched. CDR1 and CDR2 (germline): GTSNPN, SVGIG (reference sequence).

The rearrangement links TRBV19 to TRBJ2-6, with D tentatively TRBD1 (5 bases). V lost 4 bases and J lost 4, with 11 bases in between. Germline CDR1 is LNHDA and CDR2 is SQIVND (reference sequence). This CDR3 comprises 15 residues. CDR3 sequence reads: CASSRQRNGANVLTF. In DNA form, the CDR3 reads TGTGCCAGTAGTAGACAGCGCAACGGGGCCAACGTCCTGACTTTC.

The chain carries TRBV2 and TRBJ1-1; the D gene is possibly TRBD1 (6 bases). CDR3 length equals 14 residues. V was cut by 10 bases and J by 1 base, with 16 bases left in between. Germline CDR1 SNHLY, CDR2 FYNNEI. CDR3 coding DNA: TGTGCCAACGGGAAGGGGGGGCCGAACACTGAAGCTTTCTTT. Translated: CANGKGGPNTEAFF.

The V gene is TRBV5-1, the J gene TRBJ1-1; the D is unclear. V gave up 4 bases and J gave up 1 base, with 11 bases separating them. Looked up from germline, CDR1 is SGHRS and CDR2 is YFSETQ. This CDR3 contains 14 residues. CDR3 DNA: TGCGCCAGCAGCGGGAGGACGGAGAACACTGAAGCTTTCTTT. Protein product: CASSGRTENTEAFF. The whole variable domain, filled in from reference TRBV5-1 and TRBJ1-1, reads KAGVTQTPRYLIKTRGQQVTLSCSPISGHRSVSWYQQTPGQGLQFLFEYFSETQRNKGNFPGRFSGRQFSNSRSEMNVSTLELGDSALYLCASSGRTENTEAFFGQGTRLTVV.

This chain connects TRBV7-8 to TRBJ1-1; the match to TRBD1 covers 7 bases. The germline CDR1 and CDR2 sequences are SGHVS and FQNEAQ. V was pared by 2 bases and J by 5 bases, with 5 bases of the junction left unmatched. CDR3 length equals 14 residues. CDR3: CASSLLAGGTEAFF. CDR3 sequence (DNA): TGTGCCAGCAGCTTACTGGCAGGGGGAACTGAAGCTTTCTTT.

This clone was observed a handful of times. Other DNA sequences in this specimen translate into the identical CDR3. This sequence joins TRBV5-4 and TRBJ1-5; 10 positions agree with TRBD1. With 3 bases clipped from V and 7 bases from J, the junction kept 1 base outside the gene matches. Germline lookup yields CDR1 SGHNT and CDR2 YYREEE (reference sequence). This CDR3 contains 13 residues. Written as DNA, the CDR3 is TGTGCCAGCAGCTCGGGACAGGGGCAGCCCCAGCATTTT. This codes for CASSSGQGQPQHF. The complete variable domain, with remaining parts taken from reference TRBV5-4 and TRBJ1-5, reads ETGVTQSPTHLIKTRGQQVTLRCSSQSGHNTVSWYQQALGQGPQFIFQYYREEENGRGNFPPRFSGLQFPNYSSELNVNALELDDSALYLCASSSGQGQPQHFGDGTRLSIL.

This clone was seen only a few times. The chain uses TRBV7-9 and TRBJ1-4; TRBD1 aligns across 7 bases. The J segment lost 10 bases and the V segment lost 5 bases, leaving 13 bases of the junction unmatched. Germline CDR1 and CDR2: SEHNR and FQNEAQ (reference sequence). The CDR3 contains 15 residues. The CDR3 nucleotides are TGTGCCAGCAGCCCCAACCGAGGGGGCGGAACAAAACTGTTTTTT. This translates into CASSPNRGGGTKLFF.

The V gene is TRBV2, the J gene TRBJ1-4; TRBD1 matches 9 bases. After removal of 7 bases from V and 6 bases from J, the junction contained 6 bases not matched to a gene. Looked up from germline, CDR1 is SNHLY and CDR2 is FYNNEI. The CDR3 has 14 amino acids. The CDR3: CASTSTGGDEKLFF. CDR3 sequence (DNA): TGTGCCAGCACATCGACAGGGGGGGATGAAAAACTGTTTTTT.

The chain has TRBV27 and TRBJ2-7; D uncertain. CDR3 length: 14 residues. Trimming shortened V by 3 bases and J by 2 bases, and 11 bases separated the two germline ends. Per germline, CDR1 MNHEY and CDR2 SMNVEV (reference sequence). This CDR3 is CASSFSGSAYEQYF. CDR3 sequence (DNA): TGTGCCAGCAGTTTTTCGGGTTCCGCCTACGAGCAGTACTTC.

This chain joins TRBV6-2 or TRBV6-3 and TRBJ1-4; D remains unclear. This CDR3 contains 15 residues. Trimming removed 4 bases from V and 3 bases from J, with 12 bases in between. Germline values: CDR1 MNHEY, CDR2 SVGEGT. The CDR3: CASSFPPAANEKLFF. The DNA for the CDR3 is TGTGCCAGCAGTTTCCCGCCTGCAGCTAATGAAAAACTGTTTTTT.

This sequence joins TRBV6-4 and TRBJ1-2; D remains unclear. The CDR3 sequence is 13 residues long. V lost 3 bases and J 2 bases, leaving 7 bases between the germline ends. Germline V gives CDR1 MRHNA, CDR2 SNTAGT. Here the CDR3 reads CASSEGRNYGYTF. In DNA, the CDR3 is TGTGCCAGCAGTGAGGGCAGAAACTATGGCTACACCTTC.

The CDR3 here is CATSRDYNYYTF. The CDR3, as DNA: TGTGCCACCAGCAGAGATTACAATTACTACACCTTC. This chain connects TRBV15 to TRBJ1-2; no reliable D call. Per germline, CDR1 LNHNV and CDR2 YYDKDF (reference sequence). Trimming shortened V by 0 bases and J by 10 bases, and 9 bases separated the two germline ends. This CDR3 region has 12 residues.

The chain employs TRBV5-1 and TRBJ1-5, with 9 bases lining up with TRBD1. Germline CDR1 SGHRS, CDR2 YFSETQ. V dropped 0 bases and J dropped 7; count of bases not matched to a gene: 8. CDR3 length: 16 amino acids. The CDR3 DNA sequence: TGCGCCAGCAGCTTGGAGGGACAGGGCGGAGGCCAGCCCCAGCATTTT. Translated, it gives CASSLEGQGGGQPQHF.

This clone was observed once. This chain joins TRBV7-8 and TRBJ2-3, with 12 bases aligning to TRBD2. Germline CDR1 is SGHVS and CDR2 is FQNEAQ. Germline trimming cut 4 bases from V and 2 bases from J; bases unmatched to any gene: 7. The CDR3 loop spans 17 amino acids. The CDR3 nucleotides read TGTGCCAGCAGCTCCCGCAGGACTAGCGGGGACACAGATACGCAGTATTTT. Its translation: CASSSRRTSGDTDTQYF.

This chain connects TRBV7-8 to TRBJ1-5; D is undetermined. Germline values: CDR1 SGHVS, CDR2 FQNEAQ. This CDR3 is 14 amino acids long. V gave up 0 bases and J gave up 2 bases, with 5 bases separating them. The CDR3 loop is CASSLASGNQPQHF. CDR3 nucleotide sequence: TGTGCCAGCAGCTTAGCGTCGGGCAATCAGCCCCAGCATTTT.

The chain carries TRBV2 and TRBJ2-1; 7 nucleotides align to TRBD2. The CDR3 covers 14 residues. V shed 6 bases and J 9 bases; nucleotides not matched to a gene: 11. Germline V gene sequence: CDR1 SNHLY, CDR2 FYNNEI. CDR3 in DNA: TGTGCCAGCAGCCCCTGGGGGGGGAGTAGTGAGCAGTTCTTC. Translating gives CASSPWGGSSEQFF. The variable domain in full, with the rest retrieved from reference TRBV2 and TRBJ2-1, is EPEVTQTPSHQVTQMGQEVILRCVPISNHLYFYWYRQILGQKVEFLVSFYNNEISEKSEIFDDQFSVERPDGSNFTLKIRSTKLEDSAMYFCASSPWGGSSEQFFGPGTRLTVL.

The chain links TRBV5-4 to TRBJ2-7; 9 bases map to TRBD1. The CDR3 has 13 residues. V dropped 4 bases and J dropped 7; count of bases not matched to a gene: 6. Germline CDR1 reads SGHNT; CDR2 reads YYREEE (reference sequence). CDR3 in DNA: TGTGCCAGCAGCCTACAGGGGGCGTGGGAGCAGTACTTC. As protein: CASSLQGAWEQYF.

This chain joins TRBV3-1 (or the pseudogene TRBV3-2) and TRBJ2-3; D is uncertain. Per the germline V gene, CDR1 is LGHDT and CDR2 is YNNKEL (reference sequence). The V end was cut by 0 bases, the J end by 2 bases, with 6 bases between. There are 14 residues in the CDR3. CDR3: CASSQDSLTDTQYF. CDR3 DNA sequence: TGTGCCAGCAGCCAAGATTCACTCACAGATACGCAGTATTTT.